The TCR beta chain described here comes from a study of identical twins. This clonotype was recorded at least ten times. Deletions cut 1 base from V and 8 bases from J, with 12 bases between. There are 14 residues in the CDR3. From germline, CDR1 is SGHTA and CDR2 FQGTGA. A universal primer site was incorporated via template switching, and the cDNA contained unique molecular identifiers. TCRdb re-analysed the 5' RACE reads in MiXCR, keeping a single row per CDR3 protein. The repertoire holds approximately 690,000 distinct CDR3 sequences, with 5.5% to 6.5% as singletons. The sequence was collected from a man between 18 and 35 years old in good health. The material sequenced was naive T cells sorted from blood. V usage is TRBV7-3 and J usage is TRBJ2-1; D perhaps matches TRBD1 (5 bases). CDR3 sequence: CASSLIGQRDEQFF. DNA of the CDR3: TGTGCCAGCAGCTTAATAGGACAAAGAGATGAGCAGTTCTTC.